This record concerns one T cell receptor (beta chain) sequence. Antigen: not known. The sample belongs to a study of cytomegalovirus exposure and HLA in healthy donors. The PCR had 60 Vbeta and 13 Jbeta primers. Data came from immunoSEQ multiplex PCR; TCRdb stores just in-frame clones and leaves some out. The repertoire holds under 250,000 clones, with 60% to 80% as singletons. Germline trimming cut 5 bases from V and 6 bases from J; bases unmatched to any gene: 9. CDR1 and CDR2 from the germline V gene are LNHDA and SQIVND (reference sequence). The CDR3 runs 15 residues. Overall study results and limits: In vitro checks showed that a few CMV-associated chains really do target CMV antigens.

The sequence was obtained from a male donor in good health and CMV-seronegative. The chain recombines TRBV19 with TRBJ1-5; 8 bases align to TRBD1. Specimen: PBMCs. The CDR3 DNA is TGTGCCAGTAGTTTACAGGGGGTACAACGTCAGCCCCAGCATTTT. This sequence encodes CASSLQGVQRQPQHF.